This TCR beta chain was recorded in a study of cytomegalovirus exposure and HLA in healthy donors. The study's findings and limits: Rare sequences made up most TCRs, while some public TCRs were found in many donors. TCR beta chains numbering about 160 were designated cytomegalovirus-associated. In a later analysis, TCR association rates varied by HLA locus: DRB1 most, HLA-C fewest.

This CDR3 comprises 14 residues. V lost 2 bases and J lost 5, with 10 bases in between. CDR1 is KGHSH and CDR2 is LQKENI in the germline V gene. On this clone: What it binds is not known.

Researchers ran the PCR with 60 Vbeta and 13 Jbeta primers. Generated by immunoSEQ multiplex PCR, the TCRdb table keeps only in-frame clones and is missing some. The table lists over 35,000 clones. The clonotype originates from a woman aged 25 to 39 in good health and CMV-seronegative. The source material was PBMCs. The chain recombines TRBV18 with TRBJ1-5, with D unclear. CDR3 in amino acids: CASSPTGPHQPQHF. The CDR3, as DNA: TGTGCCAGCTCACCAACCGGTCCCCATCAGCCCCAGCATTTT.